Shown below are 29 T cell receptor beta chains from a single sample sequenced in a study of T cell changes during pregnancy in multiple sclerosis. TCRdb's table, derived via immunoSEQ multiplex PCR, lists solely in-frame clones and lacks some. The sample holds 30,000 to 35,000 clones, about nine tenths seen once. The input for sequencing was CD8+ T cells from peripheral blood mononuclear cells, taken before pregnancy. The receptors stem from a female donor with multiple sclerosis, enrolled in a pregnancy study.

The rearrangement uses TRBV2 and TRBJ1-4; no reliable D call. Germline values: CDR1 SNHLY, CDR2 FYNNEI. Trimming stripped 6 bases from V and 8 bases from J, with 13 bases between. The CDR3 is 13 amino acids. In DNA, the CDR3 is TGTGCCAGCAGGGATACTAAATTCGAAAAACTGTTTTTT. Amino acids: CASRDTKFEKLFF.

The CDR3 sequence: CASSQDTGTGNQPQHF. CDR3 in DNA: TGCGCCAGCAGCCAAGATACCGGGACAGGGAATCAGCCCCAGCATTTT. The V and J genes are TRBV4-1 and TRBJ1-5; 9 nucleotides agree with TRBD1. With 0 bases clipped from V and 4 bases from J, the junction kept 4 bases outside the gene matches. Germline V lookup: CDR1 MGHRA, CDR2 YSYEKL. The CDR3 extends over 16 amino acids.

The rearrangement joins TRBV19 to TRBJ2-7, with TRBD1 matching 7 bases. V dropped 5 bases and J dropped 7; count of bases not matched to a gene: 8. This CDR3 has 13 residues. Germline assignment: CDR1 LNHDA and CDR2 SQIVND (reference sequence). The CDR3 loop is CASSFLTGREQYF. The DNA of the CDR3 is TGTGCCAGTAGTTTTTTGACAGGGCGTGAGCAGTACTTC.

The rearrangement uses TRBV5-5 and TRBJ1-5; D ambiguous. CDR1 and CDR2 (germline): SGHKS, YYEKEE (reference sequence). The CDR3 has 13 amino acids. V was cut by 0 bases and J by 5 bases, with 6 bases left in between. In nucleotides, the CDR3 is TGTGCCAGCAGCTTGGGAGGGTATCAGCCCCAGCATTTT. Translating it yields CASSLGGYQPQHF.

DNA of the CDR3: TGTGCCTGGAATTTCGTCGGGGGCTATGGCTACACCTTC. Its protein product is CAWNFVGGYGYTF. This chain uses TRBV30 with TRBJ1-2, with D possibly TRBD1 on 5 matching bases. With 4 bases removed from V and 4 bases from J, the gap between germline ends came to 13 bases. The germline gives CDR1 GTSNPN, CDR2 SVGIG (reference sequence). The CDR3 spans 13 residues. Full variable domain (rest looked up from reference TRBV30 and TRBJ1-2): SQTIHQWPATLVQPVGSPLSLECTVEGTSNPNLYWYRQAAGRGLQLLFYSVGIGQISSEVPQNLSASRPQDRQFILSSKKLLLSDSGFYLCAWNFVGGYGYTFGSGTRLTVV.

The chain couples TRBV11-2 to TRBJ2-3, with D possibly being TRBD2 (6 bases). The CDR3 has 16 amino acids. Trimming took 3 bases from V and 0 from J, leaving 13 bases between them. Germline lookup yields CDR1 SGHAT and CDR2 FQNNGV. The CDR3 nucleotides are TGTGCCAGCAGCTTCACGCTCGGGACTAGCACAGATACGCAGTATTTT. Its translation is CASSFTLGTSTDTQYF.

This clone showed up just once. The CDR3 DNA reads TGTGCCTGGACCGTGGATCATCGGCGGGCAGATACGCAGTATTTT. Translating it yields CAWTVDHRRADTQYF. V is TRBV30 and J is TRBJ2-3; possibly TRBD2 for D (5 bases). The V end lost 4 bases, the J end lost 4 bases, and 18 bases lay between the germline ends. Per the germline V gene, CDR1 is GTSNPN and CDR2 is SVGIG (reference sequence). The CDR3 contains 15 residues.

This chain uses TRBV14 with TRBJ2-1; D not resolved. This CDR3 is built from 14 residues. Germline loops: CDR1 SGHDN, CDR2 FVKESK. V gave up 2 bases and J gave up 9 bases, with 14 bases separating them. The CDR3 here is CASSQLEYVGEQFF. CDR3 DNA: TGTGCCAGCAGCCAATTGGAGTACGTCGGTGAGCAGTTCTTC.

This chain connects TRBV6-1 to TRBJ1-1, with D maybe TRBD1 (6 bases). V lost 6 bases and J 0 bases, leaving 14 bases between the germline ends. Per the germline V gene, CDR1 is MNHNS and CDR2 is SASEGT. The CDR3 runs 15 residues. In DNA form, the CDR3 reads TGTGCCAGCAGCAGGGGAACCTCCTTGAACACTGAAGCTTTCTTT. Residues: CASSRGTSLNTEAFF.

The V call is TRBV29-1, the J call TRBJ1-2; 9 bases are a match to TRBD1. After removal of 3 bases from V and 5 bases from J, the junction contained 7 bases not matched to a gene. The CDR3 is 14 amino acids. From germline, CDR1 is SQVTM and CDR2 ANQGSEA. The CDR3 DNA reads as TGCAGCGTTGAGGACCCGGGACAGGGATATGGCTACACCTTC. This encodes CSVEDPGQGYGYTF.

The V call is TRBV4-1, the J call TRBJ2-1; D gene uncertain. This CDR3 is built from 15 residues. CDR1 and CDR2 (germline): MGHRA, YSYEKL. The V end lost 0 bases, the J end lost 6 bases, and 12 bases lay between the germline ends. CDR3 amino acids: CASSQELQVGNEQFF. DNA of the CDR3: TGCGCCAGCAGCCAAGAGTTACAAGTTGGCAATGAGCAGTTCTTC.

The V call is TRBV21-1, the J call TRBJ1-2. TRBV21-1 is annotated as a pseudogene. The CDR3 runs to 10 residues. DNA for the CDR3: TGTGCCAGCTTTAGTCTTGGCTACACCTTC. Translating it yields CASFSLGYTF.

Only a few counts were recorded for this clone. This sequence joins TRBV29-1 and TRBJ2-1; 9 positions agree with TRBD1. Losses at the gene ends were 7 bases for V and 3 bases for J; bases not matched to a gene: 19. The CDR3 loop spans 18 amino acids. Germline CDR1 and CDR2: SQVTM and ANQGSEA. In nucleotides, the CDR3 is TGCAGCGCTAGGGACAGGGAAGGTTTAATGTTTTACTACAATGAGCAGTTCTTC. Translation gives CSARDREGLMFYYNEQFF.

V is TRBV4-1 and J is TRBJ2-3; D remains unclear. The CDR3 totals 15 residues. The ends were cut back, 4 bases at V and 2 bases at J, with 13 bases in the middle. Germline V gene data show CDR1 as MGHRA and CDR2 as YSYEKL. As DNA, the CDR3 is TGCGCCAGCAGCCTTTCCTATAGTTACACAGATACGCAGTATTTT. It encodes CASSLSYSYTDTQYF.

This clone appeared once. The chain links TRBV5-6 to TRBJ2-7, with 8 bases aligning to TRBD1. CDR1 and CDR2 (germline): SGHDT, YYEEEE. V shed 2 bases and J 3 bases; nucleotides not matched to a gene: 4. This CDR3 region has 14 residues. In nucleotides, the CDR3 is TGTGCCAGCAGCTTTGGGACAGGAGACTACGAGCAGTACTTC. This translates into CASSFGTGDYEQYF.

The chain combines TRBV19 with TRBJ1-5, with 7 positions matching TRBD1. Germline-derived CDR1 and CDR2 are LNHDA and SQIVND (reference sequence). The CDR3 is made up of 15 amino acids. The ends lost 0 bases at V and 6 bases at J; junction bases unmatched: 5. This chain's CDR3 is CASSIEGAGGQPQHF. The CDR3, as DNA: TGTGCCAGTAGTATAGAAGGGGCAGGGGGTCAGCCCCAGCATTTT.

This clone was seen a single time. As DNA, the CDR3 is TGTGCCAGCAGGGGCCGATCACAGACCCAGTACTTC. Translating gives CASRGRSQTQYF. The chain is built from TRBV7-9 and TRBJ2-5, with no clear D. This CDR3 contains 12 residues. Germline-derived CDR1 and CDR2 are SEHNR and FQNEAQ (reference sequence). V lost 6 bases and J lost 6, with 11 bases in between.

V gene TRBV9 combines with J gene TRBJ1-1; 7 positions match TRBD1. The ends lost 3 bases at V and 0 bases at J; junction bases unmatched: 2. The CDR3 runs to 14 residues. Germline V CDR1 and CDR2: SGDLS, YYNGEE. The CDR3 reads CASSATGLNTEAFF. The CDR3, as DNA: TGTGCCAGCAGCGCGACAGGGCTGAACACTGAAGCTTTCTTT.

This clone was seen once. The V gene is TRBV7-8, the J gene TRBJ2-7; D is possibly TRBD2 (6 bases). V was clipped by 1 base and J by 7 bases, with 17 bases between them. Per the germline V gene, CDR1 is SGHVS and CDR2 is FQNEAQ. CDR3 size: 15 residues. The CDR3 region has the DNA TGTGCCAGCAGCTTAGAGACGGGGGTTGTGGAAGAGCAGTACTTC. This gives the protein CASSLETGVVEEQYF.

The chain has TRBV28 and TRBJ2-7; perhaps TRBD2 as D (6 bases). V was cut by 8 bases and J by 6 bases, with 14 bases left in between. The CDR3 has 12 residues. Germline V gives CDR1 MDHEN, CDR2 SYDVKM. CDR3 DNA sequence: TGTGCCAGCCCCCAGCGACTAGGCGAGCAGTACTTC. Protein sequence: CASPQRLGEQYF.

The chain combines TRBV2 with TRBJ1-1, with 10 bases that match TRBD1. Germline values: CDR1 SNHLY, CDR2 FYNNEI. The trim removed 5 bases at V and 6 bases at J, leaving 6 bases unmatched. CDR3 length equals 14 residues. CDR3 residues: CASSPDRGIPEAFF. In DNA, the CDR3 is TGTGCCAGCAGTCCGGACAGGGGGATCCCTGAAGCTTTCTTT.

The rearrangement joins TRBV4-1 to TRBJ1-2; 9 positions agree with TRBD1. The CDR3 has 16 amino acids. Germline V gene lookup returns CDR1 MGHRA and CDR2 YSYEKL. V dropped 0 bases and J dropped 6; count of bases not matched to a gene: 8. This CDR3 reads CASSQDPIGTGNGYTF. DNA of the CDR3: TGCGCCAGCAGCCAAGACCCTATTGGGACAGGGAATGGCTACACCTTC.

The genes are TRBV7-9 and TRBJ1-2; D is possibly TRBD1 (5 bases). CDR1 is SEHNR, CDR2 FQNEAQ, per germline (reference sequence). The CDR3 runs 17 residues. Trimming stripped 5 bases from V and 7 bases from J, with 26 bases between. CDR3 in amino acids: CASSPSGAKQRIRGYTF. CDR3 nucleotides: TGTGCCAGCAGCCCCAGCGGGGCCAAACAGAGAATCCGTGGCTACACCTTC.

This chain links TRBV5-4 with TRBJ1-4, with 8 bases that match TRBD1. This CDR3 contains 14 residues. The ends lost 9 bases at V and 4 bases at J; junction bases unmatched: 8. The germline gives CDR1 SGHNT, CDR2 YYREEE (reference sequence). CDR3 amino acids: CATKPGQDNEKLFF. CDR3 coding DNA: TGTGCCACCAAACCGGGACAGGATAATGAAAAACTGTTTTTT.

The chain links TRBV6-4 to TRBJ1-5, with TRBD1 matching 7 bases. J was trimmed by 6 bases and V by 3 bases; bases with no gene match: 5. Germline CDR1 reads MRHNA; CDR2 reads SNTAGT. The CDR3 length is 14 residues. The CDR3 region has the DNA TGTGCCAGCAGTGAGGCAGGGGGAAGTCAGCCCCAGCATTTT. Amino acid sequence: CASSEAGGSQPQHF.

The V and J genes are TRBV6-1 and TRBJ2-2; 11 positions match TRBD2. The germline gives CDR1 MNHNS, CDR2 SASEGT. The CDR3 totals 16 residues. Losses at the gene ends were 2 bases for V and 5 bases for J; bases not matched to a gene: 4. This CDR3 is CASSELAGGTTGELFF. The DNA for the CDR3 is TGTGCCAGCAGTGAACTAGCGGGAGGAACGACCGGGGAGCTGTTTTTT.

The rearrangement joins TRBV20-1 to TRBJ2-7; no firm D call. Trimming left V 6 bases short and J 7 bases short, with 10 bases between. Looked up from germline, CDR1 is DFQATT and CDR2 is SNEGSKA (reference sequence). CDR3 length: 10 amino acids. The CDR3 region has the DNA TGCAGTGCCGGTCGTCGGGAGCAGTACTTC. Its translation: CSAGRREQYF.

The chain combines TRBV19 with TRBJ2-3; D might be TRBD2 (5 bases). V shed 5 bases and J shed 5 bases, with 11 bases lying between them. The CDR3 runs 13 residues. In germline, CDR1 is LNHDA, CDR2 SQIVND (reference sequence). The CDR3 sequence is CASSLLGGDTQYF. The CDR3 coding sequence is TGTGCCAGTAGTTTGCTTGGAGGAGATACGCAGTATTTT.

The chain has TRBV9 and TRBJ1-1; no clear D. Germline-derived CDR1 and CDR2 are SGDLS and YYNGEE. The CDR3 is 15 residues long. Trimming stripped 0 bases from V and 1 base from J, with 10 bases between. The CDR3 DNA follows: TGTGCCAGCAGCGTAGGAGGCAGCTGGAACACTGAAGCTTTCTTT. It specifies CASSVGGSWNTEAFF.